The text below deals with one T cell receptor beta chain. The data were taken from a study of blood T cell repertoires in COVID-19. Study background: From the United States, Italy and Spain came samples of acute and convalescent COVID-19. The cDNA or gDNA used as material had been derived from T cells, B-cell-depleted T cells, or PBMCs.

Original methodology: The authors estimated nucleated cell counts from reference gene primer amplification. This table comes from immunoSEQ multiplex PCR, and its TCRdb copy is limited to in-frame clones, with some not included. V and J calls and clone size are copied from that table; D and trimming were computed from the DNA. The profile shows about 210,000 clones, about 91% of them singletons. Germline assignment: CDR1 SEHNR and CDR2 FQNEAQ (reference sequence). Trimming took off 0 bases at V and 5 bases at J, with 7 bases between the two ends. The CDR3 covers 13 residues. Sequencing was performed on peripheral blood. The chain recombines TRBV7-9 with TRBJ2-5, with D unclear. The receptor comes from a man under 40 with acute or convalescent COVID-19. The CDR3 loop is CASSLANEETQYF. Here the CDR3 DNA reads TGTGCCAGCAGCTTAGCGAACGAGGAGACCCAGTACTTC.